The clone carrying this T cell receptor (beta chain) was counted between two and nine times. Antigen: not known. This entry comes from a study of vaccination and CD4 T cells after COVID-19. Overall study context: Cultures that served as controls received a CEFX pool, an HIV-1 Nef pool, or no peptide.

Sample treatment: approximately nine-day PBMC culture with coronavirus spike peptide pools or control peptides (ViraFEST assay). Ahead of the COVID-19 pandemic (2011-2018), the CD4+ T cells of the unexposed donor were collected. CDR1 and CDR2 from the germline V gene are SEHNR and FQNEAQ (reference sequence). The CDR3 covers 14 residues. Unmatched junction bases numbered 4, after V lost 5 bases and J lost 2 bases. Cultured CD4+ T-cell DNA underwent Oncomine TCR Beta short-read sequencing. From the PCR reads, TCRdb called clonotypes with MiXCR, one entry per CDR3 protein. Here the sample spans 6,500 to 9,000 distinct CDR3 sequences, less than 40% being singletons.

The material sequenced was CD4+ T cells from blood, cultured in vitro. The chain carries TRBV7-9 and TRBJ2-5, with 8 bases matching TRBD2. This TCR was sampled from a human donor in good health. The CDR3 sequence is CASSQTSVQETQYF. The CDR3 DNA follows: TGTGCCAGCAGCCAGACTAGCGTTCAAGAGACCCAGTACTTC.